Shown below are 25 T cell receptor beta chains from a single sample sequenced in a study of identical twins. TCRdb passed the 5' RACE reads through MiXCR, listing each CDR3 protein once. Among 200,000 to 250,000 distinct CDR3 sequences listed, more than 13% were seen once. The sample was memory (CD45RO+) T cells sorted from blood. The receptors come from a woman aged 18-30 years in good health.

There are a few counts of this clonotype. The CDR3 spells CASSYSITGGSEQYF. As DNA, the CDR3 is TGTGCCAGCAGTTACTCGATCACAGGGGGCTCCGAGCAGTACTTC. The chain recombines TRBV6-5 with TRBJ2-7; 9 nucleotides line up with TRBD1. The length of the CDR3 is 15 residues. V shed 0 bases, J shed 6 bases, and the junction held 6 bases outside the gene matches. Germline-derived CDR1 and CDR2 are MNHEY and SVGAGI.

The CDR3 protein is CAIRDSRDRINYGYTF. The CDR3 DNA follows: TGTGCCATCAGAGACTCCCGGGACAGAATTAACTATGGCTACACCTTC. The chain recombines TRBV10-3 with TRBJ1-2, with TRBD1 matching over 7 bases. The CDR3 runs 16 residues. From germline, CDR1 is ENHRY and CDR2 SYGVKD. The ends lost 6 bases at V and 1 base at J; junction bases unmatched: 11.

The CDR3 is CASSMEYIGGAFF. The CDR3 nucleotides read TGTGCCAGTAGTATGGAGTACATAGGTGGAGCTTTCTTT. The chain couples TRBV19 to TRBJ1-1; D is ambiguous. The CDR3 consists of 13 residues. Trimming removed 3 bases at V and 10 bases at J, with 15 bases between. From germline, CDR1 is LNHDA and CDR2 SQIVND (reference sequence).

The chain recombines TRBV12-3 or TRBV12-4 with TRBJ2-1; 8 nucleotides line up with TRBD2. V was pared by 6 bases and J by 4 bases, with 5 bases of the junction left unmatched. This CDR3 region has 14 residues. CDR3 residues: CASSPTSVYNEQFF. The CDR3 nucleotides are TGTGCCAGCAGCCCGACTAGCGTATACAATGAGCAGTTCTTC.

This clonotype was seen a handful of times. The chain employs TRBV4-3 and TRBJ1-4; 9 nucleotides agree with TRBD1. J was trimmed by 8 bases and V by 0 bases; bases with no gene match: 7. CDR1 is LGHNA and CDR2 is YSLEER in the germline V gene. This CDR3 has 16 amino acids. CDR3 DNA: TGCGCCAGCAGCCAAGAGGGACAGGGAGGAGCGGAAAAACTGTTTTTT. Translation: CASSQEGQGGAEKLFF.

The rearrangement uses TRBV7-8 and TRBJ2-3; 8 bases are a match to TRBD1. In germline, CDR1 is SGHVS, CDR2 FQNEAQ. V dropped 5 bases and J dropped 6; count of bases not matched to a gene: 16. CDR3 size: 17 residues. The CDR3 here is CASSQGGQGAKSDTQYF. For the CDR3, the DNA is TGTGCCAGCAGCCAAGGAGGGCAGGGGGCTAAGTCGGATACGCAGTATTTT.

This clonotype was counted between two and nine times. CDR3 loop: CASYASQETQYF. CDR3 nucleotides: TGTGCCAGTTACGCCAGCCAAGAGACCCAGTACTTC. The rearrangement uses TRBV2 and TRBJ2-5; the D is unclear. The germline CDR1 and CDR2 sequences are SNHLY and FYNNEI. CDR3 length equals 12 residues. Trimming stripped 9 bases from V and 1 base from J, with 9 bases between. The full variable domain, its missing parts supplied by reference TRBV2 and TRBJ2-5, is EPEVTQTPSHQVTQMGQEVILRCVPISNHLYFYWYRQILGQKVEFLVSFYNNEISEKSEIFDDQFSVERPDGSNFTLKIRSTKLEDSAMYFCASYASQETQYFGPGTRLLVL.

This chain connects TRBV9 to TRBJ2-7; 10 bases are shared with TRBD2. Germline CDR1 reads SGDLS; CDR2 reads YYNGEE. The J segment lost 3 bases and the V segment lost 0 bases, leaving 3 bases of the junction unmatched. The CDR3 is 15 amino acids. DNA of the CDR3: TGTGCCAGCAGCGTAGGGCTAGCGGGAGTCTACGAGCAGTACTTC. The encoded protein is CASSVGLAGVYEQYF.

As DNA, the CDR3 is TGTGCCAGTTCTGGACTAGCGGCCGTCCAAGAGACCCAGTACTTC. Translation gives CASSGLAAVQETQYF. The chain couples TRBV6-2 or TRBV6-3 to TRBJ2-5; 10 bases are a match to TRBD2. There are 15 residues in the CDR3. J gave up 1 base and V 9 bases, and 8 bases lay outside the gene matches. Germline V gene data show CDR1 as MNHEY and CDR2 as SVGEGT.

Points on this clonotype: A much larger clone differs from this one at a single base, so this may be a read error. The chain carries TRBV20-1 and TRBJ1-5, with 9 nucleotides matching TRBD1. Germline V gene sequence: CDR1 DFQATT, CDR2 SNEGSKA (reference sequence). V gave up 7 bases and J gave up 5 bases; unmatched junction bases: 6. This CDR3 spans 13 amino acids. Written as DNA, the CDR3 is TGCAGTGTTGGGACAGGGAACGATCAGCCCCAGCATTTT. Residues: CSVGTGNDQPQHF.

The V gene is TRBV3-1, the J gene TRBJ2-7; D tentatively fits TRBD1 or TRBD2 (5 bases each). The CDR3 sequence is 13 residues long. Trimming pared 6 bases from V and 7 bases from J, leaving 16 bases between. From germline, CDR1 is LGHDT and CDR2 YNNKEL (reference sequence). In DNA form, the CDR3 reads TGTGCCAGCAGACCTGGGGGTAGCTTGGAGCAGTACTTC. Translating gives CASRPGGSLEQYF.

The rearrangement joins TRBV5-1 to TRBJ2-1; TRBD2 might be the D (6 bases). The V gene's germline CDR1 is SGHRS and CDR2 YFSETQ. CDR3 length: 16 residues. V lost 4 bases, J lost 0 bases, and 14 bases lay in between. The CDR3 region is CASSGGDAYSYNEQFF. CDR3 DNA: TGCGCCAGCAGCGGAGGGGACGCGTACTCCTACAATGAGCAGTTCTTC.

Comment on this clonotype: This may be a read error, as it is one base from a much larger clone. The genes are TRBV20-1 and TRBJ2-2; D is tentatively TRBD1 or TRBD2 (5 bases each). Germline V lookup: CDR1 DFQATT, CDR2 SNEGSKA (reference sequence). The CDR3 totals 16 residues. Here the CDR3 reads CCARDPRGPSTRELFF. The CDR3 DNA reads as TGCTGTGCTAGAGATCCGAGGGGACCTTCCACCAGGGAGCTGTTTTTT.

This clonotype was detected a few times. This chain connects TRBV6-1 to TRBJ1-4, with D possibly being TRBD1 (6 bases). This CDR3 is built from 14 residues. Looked up from germline, CDR1 is MNHNS and CDR2 is SASEGT. Trimming left V 6 bases short and J 8 bases short, with 16 bases between. The CDR3 nucleotides read TGTGCCAGCAGCAAACAGGGCAGTGGGGAAAAACTGTTTTTT. It yields the protein CASSKQGSGEKLFF.

At least ten counts were recorded for this clonotype. The V gene is TRBV5-1, the J gene TRBJ2-1; D unclear. Per the germline V gene, CDR1 is SGHRS and CDR2 is YFSETQ. Trimming removed 0 bases from V and 7 bases from J, with 8 bases in between. The CDR3 runs 13 residues. The CDR3 DNA reads TGCGCCAGCAGCTTGGAGACTGCAAATGAGCAGTTCTTC. It translates to CASSLETANEQFF.

The DNA for the CDR3 is TGCGCCAGCAGCCAAGAAAAGAGGGTGGGGACCCAGTACTTC. Its protein product is CASSQEKRVGTQYF. The chain employs TRBV4-3 and TRBJ2-5, with D possibly TRBD2 on 5 matching bases. The germline V gene encodes CDR1 LGHNA and CDR2 YSLEER. Trimming removed 0 bases at V and 7 bases at J, with 12 bases between. The CDR3 spans 14 residues.

This clonotype has ten or more counts. V usage is TRBV12-3 or TRBV12-4 and J usage is TRBJ1-5, with D uncertain. The CDR3 runs 12 residues. Trimming pared 5 bases from V and 4 bases from J, leaving 6 bases between. The CDR3 DNA follows: TGTGCCAGCAGTCCTCCAAATCAGCCCCAGCATTTT. Translating it yields CASSPPNQPQHF.

The table lists this clonotype with a few counts. The genes are TRBV29-1 and TRBJ2-1; D gene uncertain. Germline loops: CDR1 SQVTM, CDR2 ANQGSEA. The V end lost 5 bases, the J end lost 2 bases, and 10 bases lay between the germline ends. This CDR3 comprises 13 residues. The CDR3 bases are TGCAGCGTTTCTAGTGGAACCTACAATGAGCAGTTCTTC. Its translation is CSVSSGTYNEQFF.

In its sample, this clonotype was seen many times. The chain has TRBV5-5 and TRBJ2-3; 10 bases match TRBD2. With 0 bases clipped from V and 3 bases from J, the junction kept 4 bases outside the gene matches. Germline loops: CDR1 SGHKS, CDR2 YYEKEE (reference sequence). This CDR3 has 16 residues. The DNA of the CDR3 is TGTGCCAGCAGCTTGGTGCTAGCGGGGGCAACAGATACGCAGTATTTT. It is translated as CASSLVLAGATDTQYF.

J is TRBJ1-4 and V is TRBV7-9, with D hard to call. Germline V gives CDR1 SEHNR, CDR2 FQNEAQ (reference sequence). The V end was cut by 2 bases, the J end by 7 bases, with 17 bases between. This CDR3 has 16 amino acids. The CDR3 spells CASSLLGGVGSEKLFF. In nucleotides, the CDR3 is TGTGCCAGCAGCTTACTGGGCGGCGTGGGTAGTGAAAAACTGTTTTTT.

The rearrangement joins TRBV5-1 to TRBJ1-2; 9 nucleotides match TRBD1. Losses at the gene ends were 4 bases for V and 6 bases for J; bases not matched to a gene: 16. This CDR3 has 17 amino acids. Looked up from germline, CDR1 is SGHRS and CDR2 is YFSETQ. The CDR3 loop reads CASSLMPPGQGDDGYTF. DNA for the CDR3: TGCGCCAGCAGCCTGATGCCCCCGGGACAGGGTGACGATGGCTACACCTTC.

The rearrangement joins TRBV11-3 to TRBJ1-2; D is unclear. Trimming removed 3 bases from V and 8 bases from J, with 16 bases in between. There are 14 residues in the CDR3. The germline gives CDR1 SGHNT, CDR2 YENEEA. CDR3 sequence: CASSFEDPRRGYTF. CDR3 nucleotides: TGTGCCAGCAGCTTCGAAGACCCACGTCGGGGCTACACCTTC. The full variable domain, in which reference TRBV11-3 and TRBJ1-2 provide the parts outside the CDR3, is EAGVVQSPRYKIIEKKQPVAFWCNPISGHNTLYWYLQNLGQGPELLIRYENEEAVDDSQLPKDRFSAERLKGVDSTLKIQPAELGDSAVYLCASSFEDPRRGYTFGSGTRLTVV.

The sample holds many counts of this clonotype. J is TRBJ1-3 and V is TRBV12-3 or TRBV12-4, with a weak D call TRBD1 (6 bases). V lost 3 bases and J lost 0, with 12 bases in between. The CDR3 has 16 residues. The CDR3 is CASSLGTWGSGNTIYF. DNA for the CDR3: TGTGCCAGCAGTTTGGGGACATGGGGCTCTGGAAACACCATATATTTT.

This clonotype has more than one count but fewer than ten. V is TRBV6-2 or TRBV6-3 and J is TRBJ2-1; D possibly corresponds to TRBD1 (6 bases). Germline V gene data show CDR1 as MNHEY and CDR2 as SVGEGT. CDR3 length: 13 residues. Between the trimmed V and J ends, which lost 9 bases and 4 bases, there was a span of 13 bases. The CDR3 reads CASREQGYNEQFF. The CDR3 nucleotides are TGTGCCAGTCGGGAACAGGGTTACAATGAGCAGTTCTTC.

The chain employs TRBV5-1 and TRBJ2-3; 8 nucleotides line up with TRBD1. Germline CDR1 is SGHRS and CDR2 is YFSETQ. This CDR3 is built from 15 residues. The junction had 5 bases not matched to a gene; V was cut back by 1 base and J by 4 bases. The CDR3 sequence is CASSLIGQGADTQYF. CDR3 DNA sequence: TGCGCCAGCAGCTTGATAGGACAGGGAGCAGATACGCAGTATTTT.